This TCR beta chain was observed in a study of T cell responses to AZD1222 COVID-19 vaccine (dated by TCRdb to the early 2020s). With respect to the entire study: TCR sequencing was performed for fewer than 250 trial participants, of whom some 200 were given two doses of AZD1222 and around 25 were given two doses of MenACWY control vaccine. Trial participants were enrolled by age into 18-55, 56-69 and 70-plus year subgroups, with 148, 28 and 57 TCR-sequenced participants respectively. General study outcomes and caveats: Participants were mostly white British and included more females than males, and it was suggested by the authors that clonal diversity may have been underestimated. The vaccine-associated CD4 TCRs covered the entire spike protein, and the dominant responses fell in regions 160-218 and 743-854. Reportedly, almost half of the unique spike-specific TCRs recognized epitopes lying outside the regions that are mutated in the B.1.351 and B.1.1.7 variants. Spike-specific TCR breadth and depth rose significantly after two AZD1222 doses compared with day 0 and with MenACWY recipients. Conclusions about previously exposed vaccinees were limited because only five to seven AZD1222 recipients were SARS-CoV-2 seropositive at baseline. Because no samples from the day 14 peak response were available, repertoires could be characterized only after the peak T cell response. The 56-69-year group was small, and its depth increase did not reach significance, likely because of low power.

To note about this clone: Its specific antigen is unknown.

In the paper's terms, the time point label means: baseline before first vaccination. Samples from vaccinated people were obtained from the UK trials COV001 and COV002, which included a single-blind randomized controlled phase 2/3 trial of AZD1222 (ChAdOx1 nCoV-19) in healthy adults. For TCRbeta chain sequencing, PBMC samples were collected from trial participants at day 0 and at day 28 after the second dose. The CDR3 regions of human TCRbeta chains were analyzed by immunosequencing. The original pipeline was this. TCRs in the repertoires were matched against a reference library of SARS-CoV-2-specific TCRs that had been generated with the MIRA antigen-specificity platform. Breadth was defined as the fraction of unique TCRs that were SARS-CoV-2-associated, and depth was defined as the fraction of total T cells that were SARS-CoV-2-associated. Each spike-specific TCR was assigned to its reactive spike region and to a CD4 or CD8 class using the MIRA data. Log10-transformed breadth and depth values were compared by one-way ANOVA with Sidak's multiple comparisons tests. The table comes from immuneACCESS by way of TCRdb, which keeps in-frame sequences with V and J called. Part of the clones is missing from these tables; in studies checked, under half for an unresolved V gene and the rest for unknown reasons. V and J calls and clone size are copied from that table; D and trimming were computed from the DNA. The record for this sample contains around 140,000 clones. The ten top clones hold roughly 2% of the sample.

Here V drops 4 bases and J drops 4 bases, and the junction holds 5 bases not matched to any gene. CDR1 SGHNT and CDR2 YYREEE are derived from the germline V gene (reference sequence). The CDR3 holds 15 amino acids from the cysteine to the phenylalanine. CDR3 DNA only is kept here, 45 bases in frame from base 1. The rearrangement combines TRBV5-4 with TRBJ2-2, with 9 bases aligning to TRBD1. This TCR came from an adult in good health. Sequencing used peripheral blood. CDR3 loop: CASSPGTGSTGELFF. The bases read TGTGCCAGCAGCCCGGGGACAGGGTCCACCGGGGAGCTGTTTTTT. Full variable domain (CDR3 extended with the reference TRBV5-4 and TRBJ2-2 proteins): ETGVTQSPTHLIKTRGQQVTLRCSSQSGHNTVSWYQQALGQGPQFIFQYYREEENGRGNFPPRFSGLQFPNYSSELNVNALELDDSALYLCASSPGTGSTGELFFGEGSRLTVL.